This is a list of T cell receptor beta chains from one sample in a study of blood T cell repertoires in COVID-19. Sequenced by immunoSEQ multiplex PCR; TCRdb stores in-frame clones only, minus some. Among some 220,000 clones, around 82% were seen once, and the ten largest hold around 3.1%. Specimen: peripheral blood. The receptors were gathered from a woman aged 30 to 39 who had recovered from COVID-19. CDR3s include the opening cysteine and the closing phenylalanine or tryptophan. Each record gives: D gene, clone size, J gene, V gene, CDR3 protein, CDR3 DNA. The D gene is left open where the match is weak. Size values are once, few and many counts, or a class for expanded clones, and some rows have none.

.,.,TRBJ1-6,TRBV7-9,CASSRIDRSGSPLHF,TGTGCCAGCAGCCGGATCGACAGGAGTGGTTCACCCCTCCACTTT
TRBD2,.,TRBJ2-5,TRBV14,CASSQTTSRTWVTQYF,TGTGCCAGCAGTCAAACGACTAGCAGGACTTGGGTAACCCAGTACTTC
.,.,TRBJ2-2,TRBV12-5,CASARRENTGELFF,TGTGCTAGTGCCCGTCGGGAGAATACCGGGGAGCTGTTTTTT
TRBD1,.,TRBJ2-3,TRBV6-4,CASSDGQATTDTQYF,TGTGCCAGCAGTGACGGACAGGCGACCACAGATACGCAGTATTTT
.,.,TRBJ2-2,TRBV30,CAWSIRLRSGELFF,TGTGCCTGGAGTATCCGACTACGCAGCGGGGAGCTGTTTTTT
.,.,TRBJ1-3,TRBV28,CASSPAAVGAAGNTIYF,TGTGCCAGCAGTCCGGCCGCGGTGGGGGCGGCAGGAAACACCATATATTTT
.,.,TRBJ1-2,TRBV19,CATAGFSPYGYTF,TGTGCCACCGCCGGGTTTTCGCCCTATGGCTACACCTTC
.,.,TRBJ1-4,TRBV5-6,CASSLNRVDEKLFF,TGTGCCAGCAGCTTGAACAGGGTTGATGAAAAACTGTTTTTT
.,.,TRBJ2-2,TRBV11-3,CASSLRDGGELFF,TGTGCCAGCAGCTTACGGGATGGCGGGGAGCTGTTTTTT
.,.,TRBJ1-1,TRBV6-5,CASSYSRSGEAFF,TGTGCCAGCAGTTACTCGAGGAGTGGTGAAGCTTTCTTT
.,.,TRBJ2-2,TRBV7-3,CASSPGSNTGELFF,TGTGCCAGCAGCCCGGGGTCCAACACCGGGGAGCTGTTTTTT
.,.,TRBJ1-6,TRBV21-1,CASSFSTVGRHNSPLHF,TGTGCCAGCAGCTTTTCTACCGTGGGGAGGCATAATTCACCCCTCCACTTT
TRBD2,.,TRBJ2-1,TRBV18,CASSQREGPYNEQFF,TGTGCCAGCTCACAGCGGGAGGGGCCCTACAATGAGCAGTTCTTC
TRBD2,.,TRBJ2-3,TRBV6-5,CASRGWGGPGDTQYF,TGTGCCAGCAGAGGATGGGGAGGGCCAGGAGATACGCAGTATTTT
.,.,TRBJ1-1,TRBV5-5,CASSMGARGWKAEAFF,TGTGCCAGCAGCATGGGGGCAAGGGGCTGGAAGGCTGAAGCTTTCTTT
TRBD2,.,TRBJ2-1,TRBV19,CASTPTSGSVDEQFF,TGTGCCAGTACCCCGACTAGCGGGAGCGTCGATGAGCAGTTCTTC
.,.,TRBJ2-2,TRBV5-5,CASSQLGRLNDGELFF,TGTGCCAGCAGCCAGCTGGGGAGGCTGAACGACGGGGAGCTGTTTTTT
.,.,TRBJ1-1,TRBV11-3,CASSARDLGDTEAFF,TGTGCCAGCAGCGCCCGGGACTTGGGGGACACTGAAGCTTTCTTT
TRBD1,.,TRBJ2-7,TRBV5-1,CASSEGQGDRQYF,TGCGCCAGCAGCGAAGGACAGGGGGATCGGCAGTACTTC
.,.,TRBJ1-2,TRBV27,CASGPQGNYGYTF,TGTGCCAGCGGACCACAGGGTAACTATGGCTACACCTTC
TRBD2,few,TRBJ2-1,TRBV5-1,CASSSSGSSYNEQFF,TGCGCCAGCAGCTCTAGCGGGAGCTCCTACAATGAGCAGTTCTTC
TRBD1,few,TRBJ1-2,TRBV29-1,CSVEEQGGYGYTF,TGCAGCGTTGAAGAACAGGGGGGCTATGGCTACACCTTC
TRBD1,.,TRBJ2-7,TRBV13,CASSLEGTGYEQYF,TGTGCCAGCAGCTTAGAGGGGACAGGGTACGAGCAGTACTTC
.,.,TRBJ1-1,TRBV19,CASSIGGGMNTEAFF,TGTGCCAGTAGTATAGGGGGGGGGATGAACACTGAAGCTTTCTTT
.,.,TRBJ1-5,TRBV7-3,CASSLGVGQPQHF,TGTGCCAGCAGCTTAGGCGTCGGGCAGCCCCAGCATTTT
.,.,TRBJ1-5,TRBV30,CAWSVGGDGQPQHF,TGTGCCTGGAGTGTGGGGGGAGACGGTCAGCCCCAGCATTTT
TRBD2,.,TRBJ2-3,TRBV7-3,CASSPAPGGLAGGRRYTQYF,TGTGCCAGCAGCCCAGCCCCAGGGGGACTAGCGGGAGGTCGCCGTTATACGCAGTATTTT
.,.,TRBJ2-7,TRBV5-1,CASSLVGSSYLEQYF,TGCGCCAGCAGCTTGGTCGGGAGTTCATATCTCGAGCAGTACTTC
.,.,TRBJ2-7,TRBV5-4,CASSLDRESSPYEQYF,TGTGCCAGCAGCTTGGATCGTGAATCGAGCCCCTACGAGCAGTACTTC
TRBD2,.,TRBJ2-1,TRBV3-1/TRBV3-2,CASSQARAGLDFYNEQFF,TGTGCCAGCAGCCAGGCTAGGGCGGGACTAGACTTCTACAATGAGCAGTTCTTC
.,.,TRBJ2-2,TRBV5-1,CASTLGGRVDGELFF,TGCGCCAGCACCTTGGGTGGGCGAGTGGACGGGGAGCTGTTTTTT
TRBD2,.,TRBJ2-1,TRBV5-6,CASSSGLAASNEQFF,TGTGCCAGCAGCTCTGGACTAGCGGCATCCAATGAGCAGTTCTTC
.,.,TRBJ2-5,TRBV7-3,CASSEGQGGVETQYF,TGTGCCAGCAGCGAAGGTCAGGGAGGAGTGGAGACCCAGTACTTC
.,.,TRBJ2-7,TRBV6-1,CASSQIPYEQYF,TGTGCCAGCAGTCAGATCCCCTACGAGCAGTACTTC
.,.,TRBJ2-7,TRBV11-3,CASSPPGSGEQYF,TGTGCCAGCAGCCCCCCAGGGTCAGGGGAGCAGTACTTC
TRBD1,few,TRBJ1-1,TRBV3-1/TRBV3-2,CASSQVQGGETEAFF,TGTGCCAGCAGCCAAGTTCAGGGGGGTGAAACTGAAGCTTTCTTT
.,.,TRBJ2-5,TRBV9,CASSQQGLVQETQYF,TGTGCCAGCAGCCAGCAGGGATTAGTACAAGAGACCCAGTACTTC
.,.,TRBJ1-1,TRBV19,CASINSEGLDTEAFF,TGTGCCAGTATCAATAGCGAGGGTCTAGACACTGAAGCTTTCTTT
TRBD2,.,TRBJ2-2,TRBV6-5,CASSYSVAGETGELFF,TGTGCCAGCAGTTACTCCGTAGCGGGAGAGACCGGGGAGCTGTTTTTT
.,.,TRBJ2-6,TRBV29-1,CSVLEGSTGANVLTF,TGCAGCGTTTTGGAGGGCTCCACTGGGGCCAACGTCCTGACTTTC
.,.,TRBJ1-1,TRBV28,CASSLGQWNTEAFF,TGTGCCAGCAGTTTAGGACAGTGGAACACTGAAGCTTTCTTT
TRBD2,.,TRBJ2-7,TRBV29-1,CSVDSGRTDYEQYF,TGCAGCGTTGATAGCGGGAGAACGGACTACGAGCAGTACTTC
TRBD1,.,TRBJ2-2,TRBV18,CASSPPLQGATTGELFF,TGTGCCAGCTCACCACCTTTACAGGGGGCGACCACCGGGGAGCTGTTTTTT
.,.,TRBJ2-5,TRBV10-3,CAITPERGFGETQYF,TGTGCCATCACCCCCGAGAGGGGGTTCGGAGAGACCCAGTACTTC
TRBD1,.,TRBJ1-2,TRBV6-4,CASRRTGGDYGYTF,TGTGCCAGCAGGAGGACAGGGGGTGACTATGGCTACACCTTC
TRBD1,.,TRBJ1-2,TRBV27,CASSSYYRGEDYGYTF,TGTGCCAGCAGTTCATATTACAGGGGTGAGGACTATGGCTACACCTTC
TRBD2,.,TRBJ2-7,TRBV6-4,CASSDSIVDRAGGHYEQYF,TGTGCCAGCAGTGACTCGATTGTGGATCGAGCGGGGGGCCACTACGAGCAGTACTTC
TRBD2,.,TRBJ2-2,TRBV28,CASSLLGLAGDTGELFF,TGTGCCAGCAGTTTATTGGGGCTAGCGGGAGACACCGGGGAGCTGTTTTTT
.,.,TRBJ1-1,TRBV6-2/TRBV6-3,CASSSQGTEAFF,TGTGCCAGCAGCTCACAGGGCACTGAAGCTTTCTTT
.,.,TRBJ2-5,TRBV7-2,CASSQTKLMETQYF,TGTGCCAGCAGCCAGACTAAACTTATGGAGACCCAGTACTTC